Below are 4 T cell receptor beta chains sequenced from a single sample in a study of vaccination and CD4 T cells after COVID-19. The time point denotes: late sampling 161 to 241 days after vaccination in three convalescent patients. Stated treatment: approximately 11-day PBMC culture with coronavirus spike peptide pools or control peptides (ViraFEST assay). These receptors' antigens are unknown. Cultured CD4+ T-cell DNA underwent Oncomine TCR Beta short-read sequencing. Via MiXCR, TCRdb re-called the PCR reads, giving one row per CDR3 protein. The table shows 20,000 to 25,000 distinct CDR3 sequences, with 35% occurring only once. The sample was CD4+ T cells from blood, cultured in vitro, taken about 7 months after SARS-CoV-2 vaccination. These receptors were obtained from a human donor who had recovered from COVID-19.

Sample share makes this clonotype medium-sized. This sequence joins TRBV28 and TRBJ2-5; D may be TRBD1 (5 bases). Trimming took 6 bases from V and 2 from J, leaving 19 bases between them. This CDR3 is built from 16 residues. The germline V gene has CDR1 MDHEN and CDR2 SYDVKM. CDR3 sequence: CASRGHSGLGQETQYF. The DNA of the CDR3 is TGTGCCAGCAGAGGCCATTCAGGGCTCGGGCAAGAGACCCAGTACTTC.

The chain uses TRBV6-1 and TRBJ1-2; D possibly corresponds to TRBD1 (5 bases). CDR1 is MNHNS, CDR2 SASEGT, per germline. Trimming removed 3 bases from V and 8 bases from J, with 13 bases in between. The CDR3 runs 13 residues. The CDR3 loop is CASSDSGIGGYTF. In DNA form, the CDR3 reads TGTGCCAGCAGTGATTCAGGGATCGGCGGCTACACCTTC.

V is TRBV7-3 and J is TRBJ2-6, with TRBD1 identical over 7 bases. The germline V gene has CDR1 SGHTA and CDR2 FQGTGA. Germline trimming cut 5 bases from V and 9 bases from J; bases unmatched to any gene: 4. This CDR3 is built from 13 residues. The CDR3 bases are TGTGCCAGCAGCATGACAGGGTACAACGTCCTGACTTTC. Encoded protein: CASSMTGYNVLTF.

This clonotype was picked up a small number of times. V usage is TRBV7-8 and J usage is TRBJ2-3; D is unclear. This CDR3 spans 13 amino acids. Germline CDR1 and CDR2: SGHVS and FQNEAQ. The germline V and J ends were trimmed by 7 bases and 4 bases, with 12 bases remaining between them. The CDR3 spells CASKPPPSDTQYF. For the CDR3, the DNA is TGTGCCAGCAAACCCCCTCCCTCAGATACGCAGTATTTT. Supplemented by reference TRBV7-8 and TRBJ2-3, the full variable domain reads GAGVSQSPRYKVAKRGQDVALRCDPISGHVSLFWYQQALGQGPEFLTYFQNEAQLDKSGLPSDRFFAERPEGSVSTLKIQRTQQEDSAVYLCASKPPPSDTQYFGPGTRLTVL.